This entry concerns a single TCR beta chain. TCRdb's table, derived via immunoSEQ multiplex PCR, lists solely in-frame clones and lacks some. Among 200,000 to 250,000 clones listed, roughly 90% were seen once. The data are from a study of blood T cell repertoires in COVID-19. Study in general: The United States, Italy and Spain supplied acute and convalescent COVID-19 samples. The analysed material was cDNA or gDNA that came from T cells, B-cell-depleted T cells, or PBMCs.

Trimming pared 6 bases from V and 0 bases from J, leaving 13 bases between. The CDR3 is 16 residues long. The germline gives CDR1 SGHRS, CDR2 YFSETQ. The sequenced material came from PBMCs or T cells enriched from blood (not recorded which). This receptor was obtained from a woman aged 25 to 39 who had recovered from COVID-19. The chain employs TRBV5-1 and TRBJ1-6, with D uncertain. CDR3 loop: CASNRWPSSYNSPLHF. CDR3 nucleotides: TGCGCCAGCAACCGCTGGCCTAGCTCCTATAATTCACCCCTCCACTTT. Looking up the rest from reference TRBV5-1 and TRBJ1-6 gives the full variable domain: KAGVTQTPRYLIKTRGQQVTLSCSPISGHRSVSWYQQTPGQGLQFLFEYFSETQRNKGNFPGRFSGRQFSNSRSEMNVSTLELGDSALYLCASNRWPSSYNSPLHFGNGTRLTVT.